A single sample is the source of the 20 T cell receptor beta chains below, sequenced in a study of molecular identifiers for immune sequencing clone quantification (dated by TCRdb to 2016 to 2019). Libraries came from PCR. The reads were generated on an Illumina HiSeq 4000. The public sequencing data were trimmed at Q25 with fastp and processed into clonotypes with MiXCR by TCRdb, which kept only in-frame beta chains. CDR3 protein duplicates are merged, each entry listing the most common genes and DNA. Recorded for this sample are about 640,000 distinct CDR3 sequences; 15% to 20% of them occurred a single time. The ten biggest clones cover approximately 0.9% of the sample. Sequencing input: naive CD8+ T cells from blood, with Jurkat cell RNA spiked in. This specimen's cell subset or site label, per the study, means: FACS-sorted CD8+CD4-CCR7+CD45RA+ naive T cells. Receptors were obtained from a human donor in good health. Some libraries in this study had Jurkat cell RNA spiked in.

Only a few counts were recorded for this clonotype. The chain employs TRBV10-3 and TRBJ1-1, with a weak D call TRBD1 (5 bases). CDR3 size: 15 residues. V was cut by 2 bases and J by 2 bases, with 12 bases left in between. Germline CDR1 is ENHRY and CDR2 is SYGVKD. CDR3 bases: TGTGCCATCAGTGAGGAAGGACAAATCAACACTGAAGCTTTCTTT. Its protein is CAISEEGQINTEAFF.

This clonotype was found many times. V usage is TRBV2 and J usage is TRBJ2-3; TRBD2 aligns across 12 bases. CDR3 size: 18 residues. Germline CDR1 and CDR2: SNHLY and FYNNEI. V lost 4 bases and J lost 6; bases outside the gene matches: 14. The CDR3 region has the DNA TGTGCCAGCAGTGGGCTAGCGGGAGGGCCGCATCCCACTGATACGCAGTATTTT. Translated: CASSGLAGGPHPTDTQYF.

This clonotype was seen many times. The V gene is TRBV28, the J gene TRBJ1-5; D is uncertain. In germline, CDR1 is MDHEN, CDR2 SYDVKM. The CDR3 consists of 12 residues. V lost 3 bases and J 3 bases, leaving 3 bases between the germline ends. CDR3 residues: CASSFANQPQHF. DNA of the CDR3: TGTGCCAGCAGTTTCGCCAATCAGCCCCAGCATTTT.

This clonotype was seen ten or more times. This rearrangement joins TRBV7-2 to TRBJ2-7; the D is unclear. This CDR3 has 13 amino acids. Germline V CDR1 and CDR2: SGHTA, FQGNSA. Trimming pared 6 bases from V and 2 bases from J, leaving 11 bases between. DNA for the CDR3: TGTGCCAGCAGGTTGACGTCGCCCTACGAGCAGTACTTC. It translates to CASRLTSPYEQYF.

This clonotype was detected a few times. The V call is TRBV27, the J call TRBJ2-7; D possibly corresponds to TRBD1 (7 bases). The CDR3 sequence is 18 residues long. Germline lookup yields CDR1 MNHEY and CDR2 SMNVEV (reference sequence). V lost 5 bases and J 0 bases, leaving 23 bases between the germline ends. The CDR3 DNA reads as TGTGCCAGCAGTCAGATTTCCCTCGGGGGACAGCACTCCTACGAGCAGTACTTC. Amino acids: CASSQISLGGQHSYEQYF.

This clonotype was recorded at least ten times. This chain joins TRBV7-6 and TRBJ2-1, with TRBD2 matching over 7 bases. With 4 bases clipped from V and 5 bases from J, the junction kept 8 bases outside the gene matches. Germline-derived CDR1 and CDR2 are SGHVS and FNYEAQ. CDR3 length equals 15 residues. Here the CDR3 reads CASSSQRGPNNEQFF. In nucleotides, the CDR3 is TGTGCCAGCAGCTCCCAGCGGGGCCCCAACAATGAGCAGTTCTTC.

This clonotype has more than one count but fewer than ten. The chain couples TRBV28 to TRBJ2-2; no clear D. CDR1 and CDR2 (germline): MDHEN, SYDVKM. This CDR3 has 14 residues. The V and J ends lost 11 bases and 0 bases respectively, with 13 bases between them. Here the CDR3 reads CAGGPATNTGELFF. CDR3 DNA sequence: TGTGCCGGCGGCCCGGCGACGAACACCGGGGAGCTGTTTTTT. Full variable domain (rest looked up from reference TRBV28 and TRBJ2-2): DVKVTQSSRYLVKRTGEKVFLECVQDMDHENMFWYRQDPGLGLRLIYFSYDVKMKEKGDIPEGYSVSREKKERFSLILESASTNQTSMYLCAGGPATNTGELFFGEGSRLTVL.

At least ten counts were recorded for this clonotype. The CDR3, as DNA: TGTGCCAGCAGCCCAGGCAGACAGGGTACCTACGAGCAGTACTTC. Its protein is CASSPGRQGTYEQYF. The chain combines TRBV7-9 with TRBJ2-7; 7 bases fit TRBD1. The V gene end was trimmed by 5 bases and the J gene end by 2 bases; junction bases not matched to a gene: 9. Looked up from germline, CDR1 is SEHNR and CDR2 is FQNEAQ (reference sequence). The CDR3 has 15 residues.

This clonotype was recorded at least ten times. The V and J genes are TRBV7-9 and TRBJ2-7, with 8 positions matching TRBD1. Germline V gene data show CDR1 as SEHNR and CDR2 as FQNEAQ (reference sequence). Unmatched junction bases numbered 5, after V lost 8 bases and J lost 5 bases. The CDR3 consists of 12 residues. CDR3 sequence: CASRQGINEQYF. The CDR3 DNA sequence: TGTGCCAGCCGACAGGGGATCAACGAGCAGTACTTC.

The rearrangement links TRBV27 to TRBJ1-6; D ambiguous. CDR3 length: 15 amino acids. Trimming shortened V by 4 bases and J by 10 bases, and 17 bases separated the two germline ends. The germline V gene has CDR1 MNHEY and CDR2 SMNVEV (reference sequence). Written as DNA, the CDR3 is TGTGCCAGCAGTTCACCGCCGGACGGCGCATCACCCCTCCACTTT. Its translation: CASSSPPDGASPLHF.

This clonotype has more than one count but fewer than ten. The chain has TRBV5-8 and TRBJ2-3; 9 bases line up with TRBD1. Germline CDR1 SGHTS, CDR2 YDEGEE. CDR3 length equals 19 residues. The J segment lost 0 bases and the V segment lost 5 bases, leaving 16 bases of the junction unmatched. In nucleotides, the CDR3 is TGTGCCAGCAGTTCCGGGACAGGGTATTCGGCGACGAGCACAGATACGCAGTATTTT. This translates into CASSSGTGYSATSTDTQYF.

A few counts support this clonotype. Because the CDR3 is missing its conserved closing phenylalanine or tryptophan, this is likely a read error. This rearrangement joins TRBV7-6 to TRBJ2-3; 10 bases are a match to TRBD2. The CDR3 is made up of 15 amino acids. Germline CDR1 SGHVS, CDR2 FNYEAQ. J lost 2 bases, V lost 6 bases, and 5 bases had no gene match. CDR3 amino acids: CASSPLAGNTDTQYS. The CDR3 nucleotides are TGTGCCAGCAGTCCACTAGCGGGGAACACAGATACGCAGTATTCT.

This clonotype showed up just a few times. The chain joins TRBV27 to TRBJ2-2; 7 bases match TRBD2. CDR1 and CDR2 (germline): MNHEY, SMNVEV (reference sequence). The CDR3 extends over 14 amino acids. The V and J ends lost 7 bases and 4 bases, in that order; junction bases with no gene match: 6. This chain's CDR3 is CASMGGSSTGELFF. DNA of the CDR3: TGTGCCAGCATGGGCGGGAGTAGCACCGGGGAGCTGTTTTTT.

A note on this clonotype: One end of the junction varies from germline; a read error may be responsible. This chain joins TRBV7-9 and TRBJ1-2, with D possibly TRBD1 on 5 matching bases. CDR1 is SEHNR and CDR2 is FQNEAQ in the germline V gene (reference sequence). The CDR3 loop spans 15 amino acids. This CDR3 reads CASTPEQAIFYGYAF. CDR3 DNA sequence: TGTGCCAGCACCCCAGAACAGGCAATCTTCTATGGCTACGCCTTC.

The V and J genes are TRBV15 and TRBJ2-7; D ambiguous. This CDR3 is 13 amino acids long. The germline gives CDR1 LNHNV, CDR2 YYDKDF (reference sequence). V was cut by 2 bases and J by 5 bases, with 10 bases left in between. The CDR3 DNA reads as TGTGCCACCAGCAGACGAGTTTTCCACGAGCAGTACTTC. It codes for CATSRRVFHEQYF. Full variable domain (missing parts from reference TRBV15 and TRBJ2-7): DAMVIQNPRYQVTQFGKPVTLSCSQTLNHNVMYWYQQKSSQAPKLLFHYYDKDFNNEADTPDNFQSRRPNTSFCFLDIRSPGLGDTAMYLCATSRRVFHEQYFGPGTRLTVT.

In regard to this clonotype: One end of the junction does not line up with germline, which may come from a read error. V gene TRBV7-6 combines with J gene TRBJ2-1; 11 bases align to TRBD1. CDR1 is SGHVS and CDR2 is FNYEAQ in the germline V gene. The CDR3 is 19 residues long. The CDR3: CASSYWDRGAGISYDEQFF. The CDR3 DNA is TGTGCCAGCAGCTACTGGGACAGGGGGGCGGGGATCTCCTACGATGAGCAGTTCTTC. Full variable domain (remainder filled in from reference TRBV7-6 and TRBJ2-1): GAGVSQSPRYKVTKRGQDVALRCDPISGHVSLYWYRQALGQGPEFLTYFNYEAQQDKSGLPNDRFSAERPEGSISTLTIQRTEQRDSAMYRCASSYWDRGAGISYDEQFFGPGTRLTVL.

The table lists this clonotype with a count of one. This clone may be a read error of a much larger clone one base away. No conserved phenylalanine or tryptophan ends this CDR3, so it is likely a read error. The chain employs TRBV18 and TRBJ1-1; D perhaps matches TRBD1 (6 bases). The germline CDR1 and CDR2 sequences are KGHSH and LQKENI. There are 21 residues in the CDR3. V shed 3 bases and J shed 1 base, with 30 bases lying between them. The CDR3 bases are TGTGCCAGCTCACCGGGGTTAGAAAGTCCGGACTCCGGGGGCGGGAACACTGAAGCTTTCTTA. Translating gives CASSPGLESPDSGGGNTEAFL.

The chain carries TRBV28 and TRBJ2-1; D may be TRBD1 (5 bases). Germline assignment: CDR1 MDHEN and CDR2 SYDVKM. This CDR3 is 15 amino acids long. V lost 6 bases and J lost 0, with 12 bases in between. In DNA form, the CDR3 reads TGTGCCAGCAGGGCCGACAGTAGCTCCTACAATGAGCAGTTCTTC. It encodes CASRADSSSYNEQFF.

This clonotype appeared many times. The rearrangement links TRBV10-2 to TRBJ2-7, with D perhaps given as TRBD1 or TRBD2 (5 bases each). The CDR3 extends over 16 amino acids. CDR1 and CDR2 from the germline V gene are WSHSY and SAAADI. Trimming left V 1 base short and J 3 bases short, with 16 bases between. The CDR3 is CASSELSPTRGYEQYF. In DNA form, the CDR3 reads TGCGCCAGCAGTGAGTTGTCACCAACGAGGGGCTACGAGCAGTACTTC.

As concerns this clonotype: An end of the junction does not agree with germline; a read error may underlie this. The CDR3 sequence: CTSSVGGTPQETQYF. The CDR3 DNA reads as TGTACCAGCAGCGTAGGTGGGACTCCGCAAGAGACCCAGTACTTC. The chain has TRBV9 and TRBJ2-5; possible D gene TRBD2, 6 bases. Per the germline V gene, CDR1 is SGDLS and CDR2 is YYNGEE. The CDR3 contains 15 residues.